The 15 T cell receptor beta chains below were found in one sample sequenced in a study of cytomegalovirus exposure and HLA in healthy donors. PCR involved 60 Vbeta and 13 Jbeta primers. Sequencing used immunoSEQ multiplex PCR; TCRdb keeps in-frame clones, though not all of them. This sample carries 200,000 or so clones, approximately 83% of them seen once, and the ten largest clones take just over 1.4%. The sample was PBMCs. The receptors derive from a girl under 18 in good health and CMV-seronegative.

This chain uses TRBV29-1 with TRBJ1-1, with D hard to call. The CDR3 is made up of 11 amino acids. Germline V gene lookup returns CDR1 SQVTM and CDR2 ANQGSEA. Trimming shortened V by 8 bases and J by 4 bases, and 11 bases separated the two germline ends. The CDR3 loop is CSTRGSTEAFF. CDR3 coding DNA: TGCAGCACCCGGGGATCCACTGAAGCTTTCTTT. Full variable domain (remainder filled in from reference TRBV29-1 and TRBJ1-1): SAVISQKPSRDICQRGTSLTIQCQVDSQVTMMFWYRQQPGQSLTLIATANQGSEATYESGFVIDKFPISRPNLTFSTLTVSNMSPEDSSIYLCSTRGSTEAFFGQGTRLTVV.

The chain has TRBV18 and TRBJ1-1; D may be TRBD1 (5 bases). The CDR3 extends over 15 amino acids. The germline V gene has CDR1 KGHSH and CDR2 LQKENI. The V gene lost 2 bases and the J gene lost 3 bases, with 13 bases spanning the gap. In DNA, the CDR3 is TGTGCCAGCTCACCATGGGGACTCGTGGACACTGAAGCTTTCTTT. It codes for CASSPWGLVDTEAFF.

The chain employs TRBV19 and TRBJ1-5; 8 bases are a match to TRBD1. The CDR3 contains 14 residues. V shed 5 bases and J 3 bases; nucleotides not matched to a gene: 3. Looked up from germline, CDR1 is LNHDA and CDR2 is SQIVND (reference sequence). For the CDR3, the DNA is TGTGCCAGTAGTGCAGGGGGCTACAATCAGCCCCAGCATTTT. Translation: CASSAGGYNQPQHF.

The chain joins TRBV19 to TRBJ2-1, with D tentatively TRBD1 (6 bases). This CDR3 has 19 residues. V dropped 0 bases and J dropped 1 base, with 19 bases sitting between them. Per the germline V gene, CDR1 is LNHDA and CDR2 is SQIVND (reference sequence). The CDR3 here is CASSIDRERGSQSYNEQFF. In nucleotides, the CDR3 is TGTGCCAGTAGTATAGACCGAGAGAGGGGGAGCCAGTCCTACAATGAGCAGTTCTTC.

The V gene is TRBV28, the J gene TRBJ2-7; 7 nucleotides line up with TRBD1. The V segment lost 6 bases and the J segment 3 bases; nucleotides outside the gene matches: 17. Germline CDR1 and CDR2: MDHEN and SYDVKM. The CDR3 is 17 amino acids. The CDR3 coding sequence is TGTGCCAGCAGCTCGTGGCCAAAGACAGGGACCCACTACGAGCAGTACTTC. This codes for CASSSWPKTGTHYEQYF.

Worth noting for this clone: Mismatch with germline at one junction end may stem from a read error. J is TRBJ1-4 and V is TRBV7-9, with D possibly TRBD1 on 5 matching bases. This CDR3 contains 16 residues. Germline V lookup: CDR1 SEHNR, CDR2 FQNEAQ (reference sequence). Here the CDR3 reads CSSSPPLGTTDLELFF. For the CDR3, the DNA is TGTTCCAGCAGCCCCCCATTAGGGACTACAGATCTGGAACTGTTTTTT.

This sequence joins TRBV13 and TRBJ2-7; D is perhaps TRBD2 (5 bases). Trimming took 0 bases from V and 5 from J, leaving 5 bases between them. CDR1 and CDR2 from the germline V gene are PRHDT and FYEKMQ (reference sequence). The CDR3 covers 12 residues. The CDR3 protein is CASSLGGDEQYF. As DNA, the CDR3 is TGTGCCAGCAGCTTAGGCGGGGACGAGCAGTACTTC.

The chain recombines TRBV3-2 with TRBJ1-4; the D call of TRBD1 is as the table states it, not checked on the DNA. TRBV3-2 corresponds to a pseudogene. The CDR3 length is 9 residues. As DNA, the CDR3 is TGTGCCACCAGAGACCCCAAGGGGTTT. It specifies CATRDPKGF.

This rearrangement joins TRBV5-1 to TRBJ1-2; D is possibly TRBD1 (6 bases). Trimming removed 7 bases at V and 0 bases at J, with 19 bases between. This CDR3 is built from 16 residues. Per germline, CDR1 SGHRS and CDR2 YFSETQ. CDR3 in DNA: TGCGCCAGCGGACCAGCTGTAGGGGGAACTAACTATGGCTACACCTTC. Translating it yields CASGPAVGGTNYGYTF.

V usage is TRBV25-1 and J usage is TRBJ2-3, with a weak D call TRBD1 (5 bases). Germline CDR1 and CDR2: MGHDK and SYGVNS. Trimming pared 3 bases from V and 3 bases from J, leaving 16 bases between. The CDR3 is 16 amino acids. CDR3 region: CASSDGFGRVTDTQYF. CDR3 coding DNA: TGTGCCAGCAGTGATGGATTCGGCAGGGTGACAGATACGCAGTATTTT. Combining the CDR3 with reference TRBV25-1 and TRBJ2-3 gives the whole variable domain EADIYQTPRYLVIGTGKKITLECSQTMGHDKMYWYQQDPGMELHLIHYSYGVNSTEKGDLSSESTVSRIRTEHFPLTLESARPSHTSQYLCASSDGFGRVTDTQYFGPGTRLTVL.

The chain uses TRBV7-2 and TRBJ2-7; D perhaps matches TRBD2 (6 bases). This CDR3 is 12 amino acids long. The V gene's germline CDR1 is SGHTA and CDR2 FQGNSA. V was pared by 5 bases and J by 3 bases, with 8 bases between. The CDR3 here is CASSRDFYEQYF. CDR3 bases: TGTGCCAGCAGCCGGGACTTCTACGAGCAGTACTTC.

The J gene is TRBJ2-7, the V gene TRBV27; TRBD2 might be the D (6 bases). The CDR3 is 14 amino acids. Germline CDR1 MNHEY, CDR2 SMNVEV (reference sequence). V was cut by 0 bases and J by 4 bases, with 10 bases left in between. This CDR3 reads CASSLSTRLYEQYF. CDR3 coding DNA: TGTGCCAGCAGTTTATCGACTAGATTGTACGAGCAGTACTTC.

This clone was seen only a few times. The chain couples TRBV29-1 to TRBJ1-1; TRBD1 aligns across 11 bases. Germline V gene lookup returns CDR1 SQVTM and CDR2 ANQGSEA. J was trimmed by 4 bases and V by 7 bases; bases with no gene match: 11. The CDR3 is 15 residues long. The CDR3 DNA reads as TGCAGCGGACAGGGGACAGGGGGAATGAGCACTGAAGCTTTCTTT. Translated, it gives CSGQGTGGMSTEAFF.

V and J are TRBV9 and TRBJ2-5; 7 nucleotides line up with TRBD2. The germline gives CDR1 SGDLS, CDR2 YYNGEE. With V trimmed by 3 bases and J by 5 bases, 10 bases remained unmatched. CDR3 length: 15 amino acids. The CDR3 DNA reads TGTGCCAGCAGCGGAGCTACGGGGGGTTGGGAGACCCAGTACTTC. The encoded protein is CASSGATGGWETQYF.

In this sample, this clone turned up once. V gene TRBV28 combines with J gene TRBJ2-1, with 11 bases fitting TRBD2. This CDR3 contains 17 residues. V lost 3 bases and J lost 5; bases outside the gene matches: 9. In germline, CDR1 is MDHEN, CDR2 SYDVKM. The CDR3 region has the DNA TGTGCCAGCAGTTTTTCTTACGGGACTAGCGGTAACAATGAGCAGTTCTTC. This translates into CASSFSYGTSGNNEQFF. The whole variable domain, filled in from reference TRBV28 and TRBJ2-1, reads DVKVTQSSRYLVKRTGEKVFLECVQDMDHENMFWYRQDPGLGLRLIYFSYDVKMKEKGDIPEGYSVSREKKERFSLILESASTNQTSMYLCASSFSYGTSGNNEQFFGPGTRLTVL.